The 27 T cell receptor beta chains presented below share a single source sample, sequenced in a study of cytomegalovirus exposure and HLA in healthy donors. PCR involved 60 Vbeta and 13 Jbeta primers. This table comes from immunoSEQ multiplex PCR, and its TCRdb copy is limited to in-frame clones, with some not included. The sample lists around 140,000 clones, 75% seen once, with over 6.5% in the top ten. Input material: PBMCs. The receptors here all came from a man aged 25 to 40 in good health and CMV-seronegative.

CDR3 residues: CASSRSGQETQYF. CDR3 DNA: TGTGCCAGCAGCCGCAGCGGCCAGGAGACGCAGTATTTT. The V call is TRBV11-3, the J call TRBJ2-3; the D gene is possibly TRBD2 (5 bases). The CDR3 loop spans 13 amino acids. The V and J ends lost 5 bases and 9 bases respectively, with 15 bases between them. Germline lookup yields CDR1 SGHNT and CDR2 YENEEA.

This CDR3 is CASSVTGARTEAFF. The CDR3 DNA sequence: TGTGCCAGCAGCGTAACAGGGGCGCGAACTGAAGCTTTCTTT. The J gene is TRBJ1-1, the V gene TRBV5-6, with 7 bases fitting TRBD1. This CDR3 region has 14 residues. Germline V gene sequence: CDR1 SGHDT, CDR2 YYEEEE. With V trimmed by 4 bases and J by 5 bases, 8 bases remained unmatched. Full variable domain (missing parts from reference TRBV5-6 and TRBJ1-1): DAGVTQSPTHLIKTRGQQVTLRCSPKSGHDTVSWYQQALGQGPQFIFQYYEEEERQRGNFPDRFSGHQFPNYSSELNVNALLLGDSALYLCASSVTGARTEAFFGQGTRLTVV.

This rearrangement joins TRBV5-1 to TRBJ2-7; a weak D match, TRBD2 (5 bases). CDR3 length: 15 residues. In germline, CDR1 is SGHRS, CDR2 YFSETQ. V was trimmed by 0 bases and J by 1 base, leaving 11 bases between them. CDR3 DNA: TGCGCCAGCAGCTTGGCCGGCGGGTTTTCCTACGAGCAGTACTTC. Protein product: CASSLAGGFSYEQYF.

The genes are TRBV28 and TRBJ2-7; a weak D match, TRBD2 (7 bases). The CDR3 totals 15 residues. Germline loops: CDR1 MDHEN, CDR2 SYDVKM. V was cut by 4 bases and J by 6 bases, with 19 bases left in between. The CDR3 reads CASSSPGEGEGEQYF. The CDR3 region has the DNA TGTGCCAGCAGTTCCCCCGGGGAGGGGGAGGGCGAGCAGTACTTC.

The chain recombines TRBV5-1 with TRBJ2-7, with a tentative D call TRBD1 (7 bases). The V and J ends lost 6 bases and 6 bases respectively, with 16 bases between them. This CDR3 has 13 residues. Per the germline V gene, CDR1 is SGHRS and CDR2 is YFSETQ. The chain's CDR3 is CASIPQGGSEQYF. CDR3 in DNA: TGCGCCAGCATTCCCCAGGGGGGATCCGAGCAGTACTTC.

This clone was detected only once. The same CDR3 arises from other DNA sequences in this sample as well. The gene calls are TRBV7-2 and TRBJ1-1; D gene unclear. Germline V CDR1 and CDR2: SGHTA, FQGNSA. The CDR3 consists of 12 residues. V gave up 5 bases and J gave up 0 bases, with 4 bases separating them. In DNA, the CDR3 is TGTGCCAGCAGCCCAGTGAACACTGAAGCTTTCTTT. Its protein product is CASSPVNTEAFF.

This clone was recorded a few times. The chain couples TRBV21-1 to TRBJ2-7; TRBD2 is the table's D call and was not checked against the DNA. TRBV21-1 is designated a pseudogene. The CDR3 length is 18 residues. The CDR3 DNA reads as TGTGCCAGCAGCAAAGCCGCCGGGACTAGCGATGGGCCTTACGAGCAGTACTTC. Translating gives CASSKAAGTSDGPYEQYF.

The chain joins TRBV6-1 to TRBJ1-3; D gene uncertain. The V end was cut by 0 bases, the J end by 4 bases, with 10 bases between. CDR3 length equals 15 residues. Germline assignment: CDR1 MNHNS and CDR2 SASEGT. The CDR3 coding sequence is TGTGCCAGCAGTGAAGCGCCTGGGCCGGGAAACACCATATATTTT. Its translation is CASSEAPGPGNTIYF.

The V gene is TRBV11-3, the J gene TRBJ2-5; 10 bases fit TRBD1. The CDR3 consists of 15 residues. Germline trimming cut 5 bases from V and 2 bases from J; bases unmatched to any gene: 5. CDR1 is SGHNT and CDR2 is YENEEA in the germline V gene. CDR3 amino acids: CASSQGQGGQETQYF. In nucleotides, the CDR3 is TGTGCCAGCAGCCAAGGACAGGGGGGACAAGAGACCCAGTACTTC. The entire variable domain, with the rest obtained from reference TRBV11-3 and TRBJ2-5, is as follows: EAGVVQSPRYKIIEKKQPVAFWCNPISGHNTLYWYLQNLGQGPELLIRYENEEAVDDSQLPKDRFSAERLKGVDSTLKIQPAELGDSAVYLCASSQGQGGQETQYFGPGTRLLVL.

J is TRBJ2-1 and V is TRBV28; D unresolved. The germline V gene encodes CDR1 MDHEN and CDR2 SYDVKM. V gave up 4 bases and J gave up 2 bases, with 15 bases separating them. The CDR3 length is 16 residues. This CDR3 is CASSSPSRRAYNEQFF. The CDR3 nucleotides are TGTGCCAGCAGTTCCCCGTCCCGGAGAGCCTACAATGAGCAGTTCTTC.

The genes are TRBV15 and TRBJ2-7, with D possibly TRBD2 on 5 matching bases. CDR3 size: 11 residues. Deletions cut 5 bases from V and 6 bases from J, with 8 bases between. Germline values: CDR1 LNHNV, CDR2 YYDKDF (reference sequence). The CDR3 spells CATSYSGEQYF. The CDR3 DNA is TGTGCCACCAGCTACAGCGGCGAGCAGTACTTC.

In its sample, this clone was seen once. This chain links TRBV7-2 with TRBJ1-2, with a weak D call TRBD1 (6 bases). The V end lost 2 bases, the J end lost 4 bases, and 11 bases lay between the germline ends. CDR1 SGHTA and CDR2 FQGNSA come from the germline V gene. CDR3 length: 14 residues. The CDR3 protein is CASSLRTVSYGYTF. For the CDR3, the DNA is TGTGCCAGCAGCTTACGGACAGTTTCCTATGGCTACACCTTC.

This rearrangement joins TRBV15 to TRBJ1-2; possible D gene TRBD1, 5 bases. Germline V gene sequence: CDR1 LNHNV, CDR2 YYDKDF (reference sequence). The ends were cut back, 4 bases at V and 8 bases at J, with 11 bases in the middle. The CDR3 spans 12 residues. CDR3 sequence reads: CATSTGPGGYTF. CDR3 nucleotide sequence: TGTGCCACCAGCACCGGGCCAGGGGGCTACACCTTC.

The chain links TRBV5-1 to TRBJ1-1, with 7 bases lining up with TRBD1. Germline assignment: CDR1 SGHRS and CDR2 YFSETQ. With 4 bases clipped from V and 5 bases from J, the junction kept 11 bases outside the gene matches. The CDR3 totals 15 residues. The CDR3 reads CASSIRQGTRTEAFF. The CDR3 DNA follows: TGCGCCAGCAGCATCCGACAGGGTACGAGGACTGAAGCTTTCTTT.

This clone was counted a single time. The V and J genes are TRBV6-1 and TRBJ1-6; D uncertain. From germline, CDR1 is MNHNS and CDR2 SASEGT. Trimming took 10 bases from V and 0 from J, leaving 10 bases between them. CDR3 length: 14 amino acids. CDR3 nucleotide sequence: TGTGCCACCCTGATGAGCTCCTATAATTCACCCCTCCACTTT. It is translated as CATLMSSYNSPLHF.

This chain joins TRBV4-1 and TRBJ2-1, with 7 nucleotides matching TRBD2. The CDR3 is 16 residues long. V gave up 0 bases and J gave up 3 bases; unmatched junction bases: 5. Per germline, CDR1 MGHRA and CDR2 YSYEKL. CDR3 residues: CASSQDRIAGYNEQFF. The CDR3 DNA is TGCGCCAGCAGCCAAGATAGGATAGCGGGCTACAATGAGCAGTTCTTC.

V is TRBV7-2 and J is TRBJ1-1; 10 positions agree with TRBD1. CDR3 length equals 16 residues. CDR1 and CDR2 from the germline V gene are SGHTA and FQGNSA. J was trimmed by 3 bases and V by 5 bases; bases with no gene match: 9. The CDR3 sequence is CASSRRQGAADTEAFF. The CDR3 coding sequence is TGTGCCAGCAGCAGACGACAGGGGGCAGCGGACACTGAAGCTTTCTTT.

In the case of this clone: The conserved closing phenylalanine or tryptophan is absent in this CDR3, likely reflecting a read error. No DNA is shown, since the ends of the CDR3 on it are uncertain; the CDR3 is the one TCRdb lists. V is TRBV11-2 and J is TRBJ1-1. Germline V lookup: CDR1 SGHAT, CDR2 FQNNGV. Termini included, the CDR3 measures 13 amino acids. CDR3 in amino acids: CASSLEPASTLRS.

The chain combines TRBV6-6 with TRBJ2-3, with D possibly TRBD2 on 6 matching bases. The CDR3 spans 16 residues. V was shortened by 6 bases and J by 2 bases, with 18 bases between the two germline ends. CDR1 is MNHNY, CDR2 SVGAGI, per germline (reference sequence). The CDR3 reads CASSPSGTRNTDTQYF. In DNA form, the CDR3 reads TGTGCCAGCAGCCCCTCCGGGACTCGAAACACAGATACGCAGTATTTT.

V and J are TRBV2 and TRBJ1-1; possibly TRBD1 for D (6 bases). The CDR3 runs 17 residues. Trimming left V 3 bases short and J 2 bases short, with 19 bases between. Germline V gene data show CDR1 as SNHLY and CDR2 as FYNNEI. The CDR3 protein is CASSEQQGWAFNTEAFF. The CDR3 DNA follows: TGTGCCAGCAGTGAGCAACAGGGATGGGCCTTCAACACTGAAGCTTTCTTT.

V and J are TRBV6-6 and TRBJ1-3, with no clear D. Trimming removed 8 bases at V and 0 bases at J, with 11 bases between. The CDR3 totals 14 residues. The germline V gene has CDR1 MNHNY and CDR2 SVGAGI (reference sequence). Here the CDR3 DNA reads TGTGCCAGCCGCCGGGTTCACTCTGGAAACACCATATATTTT. It yields the protein CASRRVHSGNTIYF.

This chain uses TRBV20-1 with TRBJ2-7; TRBD1 is a possible D gene (6 bases). Trimming stripped 7 bases from V and 5 bases from J, with 12 bases between. This CDR3 spans 11 amino acids. Germline CDR1 DFQATT, CDR2 SNEGSKA (reference sequence). CDR3 in amino acids: CSVPQGHEQYF. The CDR3 DNA reads as TGCAGTGTCCCACAGGGTCACGAGCAGTACTTC.

This chain connects TRBV7-2 to TRBJ1-2, with 9 bases that match TRBD1. The trim removed 5 bases at V and 4 bases at J, leaving 8 bases unmatched. The length of the CDR3 is 15 residues. The germline V gene has CDR1 SGHTA and CDR2 FQGNSA. CDR3 DNA sequence: TGTGCCAGCAGCCTCCAAGGACAGGGGACCTATGGCTACACCTTC. Protein: CASSLQGQGTYGYTF. The whole variable domain, remainder taken from reference TRBV7-2 and TRBJ1-2, is GAGVSQSPSNKVTEKGKDVELRCDPISGHTALYWYRQSLGQGLEFLIYFQGNSAPDKSGLPSDRFSAERTGGSVSTLTIQRTQQEDSAVYLCASSLQGQGTYGYTFGSGTRLTVV.

The rearrangement joins TRBV28 to TRBJ1-1; 9 nucleotides agree with TRBD1. V lost 5 bases and J lost 2; bases outside the gene matches: 6. The CDR3 loop spans 15 amino acids. CDR1 is MDHEN, CDR2 SYDVKM, per germline. The CDR3 bases are TGTGCCAGCAGTACCCTACAGGGGGCAAACACTGAAGCTTTCTTT. Translating it yields CASSTLQGANTEAFF.

This chain links TRBV15 with TRBJ1-4, with D perhaps TRBD1 (5 bases). This CDR3 region has 13 residues. Germline V gives CDR1 LNHNV, CDR2 YYDKDF (reference sequence). V lost 3 bases and J lost 7, with 9 bases in between. The CDR3 protein is CATSRVQAEKLFF. CDR3 DNA: TGTGCCACCAGCAGGGTACAGGCTGAAAAACTGTTTTTT.

The gene calls are TRBV4-2 and TRBJ2-1, with 10 bases lining up with TRBD2. This CDR3 spans 16 amino acids. Per germline, CDR1 LGHNA and CDR2 YNFKEQ. The ends lost 1 base at V and 8 bases at J; junction bases unmatched: 8. The CDR3 DNA follows: TGTGCCAGCAGCCAAGGCGGCTCTAGCGGGAGCGATGAGCAGTTCTTC. Protein sequence: CASSQGGSSGSDEQFF.

The gene calls are TRBV10-3 and TRBJ2-6; 11 nucleotides line up with TRBD1. The CDR3 spans 16 residues. Germline values: CDR1 ENHRY, CDR2 SYGVKD. Trimming cost V 10 bases and J 4 bases; bases outside gene matches: 9. The CDR3 here is CATGQGALGGANVLTF. The DNA for the CDR3 is TGTGCCACCGGACAGGGGGCGCTAGGGGGGGCCAACGTCCTGACTTTC.